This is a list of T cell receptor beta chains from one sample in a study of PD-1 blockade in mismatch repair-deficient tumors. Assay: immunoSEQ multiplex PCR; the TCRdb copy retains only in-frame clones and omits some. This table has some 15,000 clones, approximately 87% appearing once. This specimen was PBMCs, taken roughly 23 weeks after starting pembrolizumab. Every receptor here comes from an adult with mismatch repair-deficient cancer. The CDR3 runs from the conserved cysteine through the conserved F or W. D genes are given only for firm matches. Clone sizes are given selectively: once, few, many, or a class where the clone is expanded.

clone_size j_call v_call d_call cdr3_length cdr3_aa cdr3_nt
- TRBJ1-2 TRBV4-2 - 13 CASSQIDTFGYTF TGTGCCAGCAGCCAAATAGACACGTTCGGCTACACCTTC
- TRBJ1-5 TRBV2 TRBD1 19 CASSEIRTGGPRSNQPQHF TGTGCCAGCAGTGAAATCAGGACAGGGGGCCCAAGAAGCAATCAGCCCCAGCATTTT
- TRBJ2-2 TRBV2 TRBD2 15 CASSLLAGRTGELFF TGTGCCAGCAGTCTACTAGCGGGGCGGACCGGGGAGCTGTTTTTT
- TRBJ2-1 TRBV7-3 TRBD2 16 CASSYRTSGVNNEQFF TGTGCCAGCAGCTACAGGACTAGCGGGGTAAACAATGAGCAGTTCTTC
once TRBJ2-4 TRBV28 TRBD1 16 CASSAPRDRAKNIQYF TGTGCCAGCAGTGCCCCACGGGACAGAGCCAAAAACATTCAGTACTTC
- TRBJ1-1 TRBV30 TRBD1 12 CASDRGRTEAFF TGTGCATCGGACAGGGGGCGGACTGAAGCTTTCTTT
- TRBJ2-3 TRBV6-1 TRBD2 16 CASSDLAGVSTDTQYF TGTGCCAGCAGTGACCTAGCGGGAGTTAGCACAGATACGCAGTATTTT
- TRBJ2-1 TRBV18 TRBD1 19 CASSPRTGIPLSSYNEQFF TGTGCCAGCTCACCACGGACAGGGATTCCCCTTAGCTCCTACAATGAGCAGTTCTTC
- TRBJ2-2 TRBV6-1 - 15 CASSVVAVNTGELFF TGTGCCAGCAGTGTAGTAGCTGTTAACACCGGGGAGCTGTTTTTT
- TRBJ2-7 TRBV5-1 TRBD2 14 CASSATSGSYEQYF TGCGCCAGCAGCGCAACTAGCGGGAGTTACGAGCAGTACTTC
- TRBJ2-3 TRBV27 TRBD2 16 CASSLFASGISNTQYF TGTGCCAGCAGTTTATTTGCTAGCGGGATTAGTAATACGCAGTATTTT
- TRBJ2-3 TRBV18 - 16 CASSPIGGVSTDTQYF TGTGCCAGCTCACCAATTGGCGGGGTCAGCACAGATACGCAGTATTTT
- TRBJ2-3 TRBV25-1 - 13 CASNLRGTDTQYF TGTGCCAGCAATCTGAGAGGGACAGATACGCAGTATTTT
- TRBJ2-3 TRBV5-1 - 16 CASSLAREMVTDTQYF TGCGCCAGCAGCTTGGCCAGGGAAATGGTTACAGATACGCAGTATTTT
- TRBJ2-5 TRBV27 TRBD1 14 CASRGTGVRGTQYF TGTGCCAGCAGGGGAACAGGGGTCCGGGGGACCCAGTACTTC
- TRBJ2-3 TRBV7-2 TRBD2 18 CASSLDLAGDWGTDTQYF TGTGCCAGCAGCCTCGACCTAGCGGGAGACTGGGGGACAGATACGCAGTATTTT
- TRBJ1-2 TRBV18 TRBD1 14 CASSPADRGRGYTF TGTGCCAGCTCACCGGCCGACAGGGGGCGAGGCTACACCTTC
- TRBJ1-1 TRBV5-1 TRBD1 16 CASSTGQGSIGAEAFF TGCGCCAGCAGCACCGGACAGGGGTCAATAGGCGCTGAAGCTTTCTTT
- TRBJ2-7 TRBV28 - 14 CASSLRGNFYEQYF TGTGCCAGCAGTTTGCGCGGTAACTTCTACGAGCAGTACTTC
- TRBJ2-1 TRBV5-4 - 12 CASSLFQREQFF TGTGCCAGCAGCTTGTTTCAGCGGGAGCAGTTCTTC
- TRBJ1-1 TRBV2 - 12 CASATGYTEAFF TGTGCCAGCGCAACAGGGTACACTGAAGCTTTCTTT
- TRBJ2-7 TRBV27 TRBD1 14 CASSHRGLDYEQYF TGTGCCAGCAGCCACAGGGGGCTTGACTACGAGCAGTACTTC
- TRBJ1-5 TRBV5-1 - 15 CASSPGRGSNQPQHF TGCGCCAGCAGCCCCGGACGGGGGAGCAATCAGCCCCAGCATTTT
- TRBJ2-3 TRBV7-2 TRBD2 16 CASSLGLAGSTDTQYF TGTGCCAGCAGCCTCGGACTAGCGGGGAGCACAGATACGCAGTATTTT
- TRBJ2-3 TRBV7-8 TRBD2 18 CASSFLLGLADASDTQYF TGTGCCAGCAGCTTCCTTCTGGGACTAGCGGATGCATCAGATACGCAGTATTTT
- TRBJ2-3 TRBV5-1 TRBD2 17 CASSRTTSGRATDTQYF TGCGCCAGCAGCAGGACGACTAGCGGGAGGGCCACAGATACGCAGTATTTT
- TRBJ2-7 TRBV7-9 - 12 CASSSWADEQYF TGTGCCAGCAGCTCTTGGGCCGACGAGCAGTACTTC
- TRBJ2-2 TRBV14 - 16 CASSQFKGSWPGELFF TGTGCCAGCAGCCAATTCAAAGGGAGTTGGCCCGGGGAGCTGTTTTTT
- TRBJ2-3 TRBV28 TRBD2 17 CASSLLNTSGRLNTQYF TGTGCCAGCAGTTTACTTAATACTAGCGGGAGGTTGAATACGCAGTATTTT
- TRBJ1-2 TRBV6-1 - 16 CASSGQVPTTNYGYTF TGTGCCAGCAGTGGACAGGTCCCCACAACTAACTATGGCTACACCTTC
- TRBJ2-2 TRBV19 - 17 CASSILVVPLHTGELFF TGTGCCAGTAGTATACTAGTCGTCCCATTGCACACCGGGGAGCTGTTTTTT
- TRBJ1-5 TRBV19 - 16 CASSIDGTYSNQPQHF TGTGCCAGTAGTATAGATGGGACATATAGCAATCAGCCCCAGCATTTT
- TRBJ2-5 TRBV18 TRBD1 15 CASSPTGGGLETQYF TGTGCCAGCTCACCAACAGGGGGCGGTTTGGAGACCCAGTACTTC
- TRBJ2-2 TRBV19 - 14 CASSTPGDTGELFF TGTGCCAGTAGTACCCCGGGAGACACCGGGGAGCTGTTTTTT
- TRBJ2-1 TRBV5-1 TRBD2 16 CASSLLAGEAYNEQFF TGCGCCAGCAGCCTATTAGCGGGAGAAGCCTACAATGAGCAGTTCTTC
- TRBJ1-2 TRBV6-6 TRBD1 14 CASSSGQGSYGYTF TGTGCCAGCAGTTCCGGACAGGGAAGCTATGGCTACACCTTC